This passage covers 3 T cell receptor beta chains from one sample sequenced in a study of CD8 T cells in ankylosing spondylitis. Via MiXCR, TCRdb re-called the 5' RACE reads, giving one row per CDR3 protein. The repertoire has roughly 100,000 distinct CDR3 sequences, roughly 8.7% of them found once; the top ten carry approximately 9.9%. Sample: blood, either unsorted or a sorted T cell fraction (not recorded which). The source of these receptors is a male donor with ankylosing spondylitis or in good health (not recorded which).

The chain uses TRBV7-6 and TRBJ2-1; D remains ambiguous. This CDR3 has 16 amino acids. Trimming cost V 5 bases and J 2 bases, with 16 bases left between them. CDR1 and CDR2 (germline): SGHVS, FNYEAQ. CDR3 nucleotide sequence: TGTGCCAGCAGCCCCCCTCTTTCCAGGACCTACAATGAGCAGTTCTTC. Translation gives CASSPPLSRTYNEQFF.

This clonotype was recorded at least ten times. The rearrangement uses TRBV5-1 and TRBJ2-3; 9 nucleotides agree with TRBD1. The V segment lost 1 base and the J segment 5 bases; nucleotides outside the gene matches: 8. The CDR3 is 16 residues long. Germline CDR1 and CDR2: SGHRS and YFSETQ. CDR3 sequence: CASSLNRGQGEDTQYF. The DNA of the CDR3 is TGCGCCAGCAGCTTGAATCGGGGACAGGGCGAAGATACGCAGTATTTT.

There are many counts of this clonotype. V usage is TRBV2 and J usage is TRBJ2-5; D is unresolved. Trimming left V 7 bases short and J 9 bases short, with 12 bases between. CDR3 length equals 11 residues. The germline CDR1 and CDR2 sequences are SNHLY and FYNNEI. The CDR3: CASTIGSPQYF. For the CDR3, the DNA is TGTGCCAGCACTATTGGAAGTCCCCAGTACTTC.